The clone carrying this T cell receptor (beta chain) was found a few times. Its specificity is not known. The data derive from a study of T cell repertoires in cytomegalovirus infection. Study-level results: Carriers of CMV and the relevant HLA type were discriminated by public TCR beta frequency.

MiXCR, applied by TCRdb to the reads, yields one record per CDR3 protein. The sample holds about 490,000 distinct CDR3 sequences, approximately 25% seen once. Germline assignment: CDR1 SGHTA and CDR2 FQGNSA. J was trimmed by 3 bases and V by 1 base; bases with no gene match: 9. The CDR3 is made up of 17 amino acids. The sequencing sample was made of PBMCs. The chain couples TRBV7-2 to TRBJ2-7; the match to TRBD2 covers 10 bases. The TCR originated in a human donor in good health (CMV status not recorded). Some clones in this sample may be carry-over from other donors' samples. This CDR3 reads CASSLVAISGRFYEQYV. Written as DNA, the CDR3 is TGTGCCAGCAGCTTAGTAGCGATTAGCGGGAGGTTCTACGAGCAGTACGTC.